The next 24 T cell receptor beta chains were all read from a single sample in a study of cytomegalovirus exposure and HLA in healthy donors. Amplification used 60 Vbeta primers and 13 Jbeta primers. TCRdb's copy holds only in-frame clones and misses some; the assay was immunoSEQ multiplex PCR. The sample table sets out around 70,000 clones. Specimen: PBMCs. The source of these receptors is a boy aged 5-17 years in good health and CMV-seronegative.

The chain links TRBV4-1 to TRBJ1-1; D perhaps matches TRBD1 (6 bases). The germline CDR1 and CDR2 sequences are MGHRA and YSYEKL. The V end lost 0 bases, the J end lost 8 bases, and 10 bases lay between the germline ends. The CDR3 runs 13 residues. The CDR3, as DNA: TGCGCCAGCAGCCAAGACGGTGGACAGGAAGCTTTCTTT. Its translation: CASSQDGGQEAFF.

The chain recombines TRBV4-1 with TRBJ2-2; TRBD2 is a possible D gene (6 bases). V was cut by 3 bases and J by 8 bases, with 19 bases left in between. The germline V gene has CDR1 MGHRA and CDR2 YSYEKL. The CDR3 is 16 amino acids. CDR3 in DNA: TGCGCCAGCAGCCACTACCCGGGGGAGTTATATGGGGAGCTGTTTTTT. This translates into CASSHYPGELYGELFF.

The V call is TRBV19, the J call TRBJ1-1; possibly TRBD1 for D (6 bases). Per germline, CDR1 LNHDA and CDR2 SQIVND (reference sequence). The CDR3 loop spans 18 amino acids. Trimming took off 3 bases at V and 0 bases at J, with 20 bases between the two ends. CDR3 nucleotides: TGTGCCAGTAGTATCCGCGGGGGCGGCTTCAAGATGAACACTGAAGCTTTCTTT. Protein product: CASSIRGGGFKMNTEAFF.

The genes are TRBV2 and TRBJ2-3; 9 bases are a match to TRBD2. Unmatched junction bases numbered 6, after V lost 6 bases and J lost 5 bases. This CDR3 spans 14 amino acids. Germline lookup yields CDR1 SNHLY and CDR2 FYNNEI. CDR3 nucleotide sequence: TGTGCCAGCAGCGTTAGCGGGAGTTTAGATACGCAGTATTTT. Translating it yields CASSVSGSLDTQYF.

The gene calls are TRBV18 and TRBJ1-3; D not certain. Germline CDR1 and CDR2: KGHSH and LQKENI. V lost 3 bases and J lost 0, with 3 bases in between. CDR3 length: 13 residues. This CDR3 reads CASSPNSGNTIYF. The CDR3, as DNA: TGTGCCAGCTCACCTAACTCTGGAAACACCATATATTTT.

For this clone: A junction boundary mismatches the germline segment, possibly from a read error. This chain links TRBV29-1 with TRBJ2-1; no clear D gene. The CDR3 length is 14 residues. Germline lookup yields CDR1 SQVTM and CDR2 ANQGSEA. The CDR3 nucleotides read TGCAGCGGGGCCCGACCGAGCTCCGACAATGAGCAGTTCTTC. This sequence encodes CSGARPSSDNEQFF.

The chain recombines TRBV7-9 with TRBJ2-1; a possible D gene is TRBD1 (6 bases). Per germline, CDR1 SEHNR and CDR2 FQNEAQ (reference sequence). There are 14 residues in the CDR3. The V end was cut by 2 bases, the J end by 4 bases, with 9 bases between. The CDR3 DNA reads as TGTGCCAGCAGCTTATTGGACAGTTACAATGAGCAGTTCTTC. This codes for CASSLLDSYNEQFF. The full variable domain, completed using reference TRBV7-9 and TRBJ2-1, is DTGVSQNPRHKITKRGQNVTFRCDPISEHNRLYWYRQTLGQGPEFLTYFQNEAQLEKSRLLSDRFSAERPKGSFSTLEIQRTEQGDSAMYLCASSLLDSYNEQFFGPGTRLTVL.

This rearrangement joins TRBV13 to TRBJ2-2, with TRBD2 identical over 7 bases. The CDR3 consists of 20 residues. Looked up from germline, CDR1 is PRHDT and CDR2 is FYEKMQ (reference sequence). J was trimmed by 0 bases and V by 5 bases; bases with no gene match: 18. The DNA for the CDR3 is TGTGCCAGCAGCGAATCCCGGGACTATTCAAAAAACGCGAACACCGGGGAGCTGTTTTTT. Translation gives CASSESRDYSKNANTGELFF.

The chain uses TRBV19 and TRBJ1-6; no clear D. Trimming pared 7 bases from V and 0 bases from J, leaving 10 bases between. This CDR3 is 15 amino acids long. CDR1 and CDR2 from the germline V gene are LNHDA and SQIVND (reference sequence). CDR3 bases: TGTGCCAGTACCTACGGGAGCTCCTATAATTCACCCCTCCACTTT. It specifies CASTYGSSYNSPLHF.

This sequence joins TRBV6-1 and TRBJ1-1; 11 bases are a match to TRBD1. This CDR3 contains 14 residues. V shed 4 bases and J 5 bases; nucleotides not matched to a gene: 3. Germline V gene lookup returns CDR1 MNHNS and CDR2 SASEGT. The chain's CDR3 is CASSVRDRGTEAFF. The CDR3 DNA sequence: TGTGCCAGCAGTGTCCGGGACAGGGGGACTGAAGCTTTCTTT.

This chain joins TRBV19 and TRBJ1-6; D not certain. Trimming removed 1 base at V and 7 bases at J, with 11 bases between. The germline CDR1 and CDR2 sequences are LNHDA and SQIVND (reference sequence). The CDR3 is 15 residues long. CDR3 nucleotides: TGTGCCAGTAGTATAGCGATCGGGAAAAATTCACCCCTCCACTTT. As protein: CASSIAIGKNSPLHF.

The genes are TRBV18 and TRBJ1-2, with D maybe TRBD1 (6 bases). V gave up 2 bases and J gave up 5 bases, with 15 bases separating them. Germline CDR1 is KGHSH and CDR2 is LQKENI. The CDR3 is made up of 15 amino acids. CDR3 sequence (DNA): TGTGCCAGCTCACCAAGACAGGTCCCTGGGTATGGCTACACCTTC. It codes for CASSPRQVPGYGYTF.

The chain uses TRBV5-1 and TRBJ2-5; D not resolved. CDR1 and CDR2 from the germline V gene are SGHRS and YFSETQ. The CDR3 totals 15 residues. V was trimmed by 5 bases and J by 2 bases, leaving 16 bases between them. The CDR3 sequence is CASSSDGVLQETQYF. CDR3 bases: TGCGCCAGCAGTTCCGACGGAGTCCTACAAGAGACCCAGTACTTC.

The chain combines TRBV6-5 with TRBJ1-5; TRBD1 aligns across 7 bases. Germline-derived CDR1 and CDR2 are MNHEY and SVGAGI. V was clipped by 4 bases and J by 1 base; unmatched bases: 4. CDR3 size: 15 residues. As DNA, the CDR3 is TGTGCCAGCAGTTTTGACAGGGCGAGCAATCAGCCCCAGCATTTT. Its protein product is CASSFDRASNQPQHF.

The chain is built from TRBV7-3 and TRBJ2-1; 7 nucleotides agree with TRBD2. This CDR3 is 16 amino acids long. The V and J ends lost 0 bases and 1 base, in that order; junction bases with no gene match: 3. Germline V gene sequence: CDR1 SGHTA, CDR2 FQGTGA. The CDR3 protein is CASSLTWEGSYNEQFF. The CDR3, as DNA: TGTGCCAGCAGCTTAACGTGGGAGGGGTCCTACAATGAGCAGTTCTTC.

The chain recombines TRBV4-1 with TRBJ2-5; D is possibly TRBD2 (6 bases). CDR3 length equals 16 residues. Trimming left V 0 bases short and J 5 bases short, with 16 bases between. Germline lookup yields CDR1 MGHRA and CDR2 YSYEKL. The CDR3 protein is CASSQDRLAIGETQYF. The CDR3 DNA is TGCGCCAGCAGCCAAGATCGTCTAGCGATTGGGGAGACCCAGTACTTC.

The chain links TRBV7-2 to TRBJ1-5, with D tentatively TRBD1 (6 bases). There are 14 residues in the CDR3. Trimming pared 3 bases from V and 3 bases from J, leaving 9 bases between. The germline CDR1 and CDR2 sequences are SGHTA and FQGNSA. The CDR3 DNA reads TGTGCCAGCAGCTTCGGACAGTACAATCAGCCCCAGCATTTT. It translates to CASSFGQYNQPQHF.

The chain links TRBV7-3 to TRBJ1-2; D ambiguous. The V end lost 4 bases, the J end lost 4 bases, and 10 bases lay between the germline ends. The CDR3 has 13 amino acids. CDR1 and CDR2 (germline): SGHTA, FQGTGA. CDR3 in DNA: TGTGCCAGCAGCTCTGACGGAGGCTATGGCTACACCTTC. It yields the protein CASSSDGGYGYTF.

The chain joins TRBV6-1 to TRBJ1-4; tentative D call: TRBD1 (5 bases). Germline V gives CDR1 MNHNS, CDR2 SASEGT. Between the trimmed V and J ends, which lost 2 bases and 8 bases, there was a span of 15 bases. The CDR3 totals 15 residues. This CDR3 is CASSEFDSLGEKLFF. The CDR3 DNA is TGTGCCAGCAGTGAATTCGACAGCCTGGGGGAAAAACTGTTTTTT.

The rearrangement joins TRBV11-2 to TRBJ1-4; tentatively, D is TRBD1 (5 bases). Germline CDR1 reads SGHAT; CDR2 reads FQNNGV. The CDR3 consists of 16 residues. V was cut by 0 bases and J by 0 bases, with 8 bases left in between. CDR3 loop: CASSLDDSATNEKLFF. The DNA of the CDR3 is TGTGCCAGCAGCTTAGACGACAGTGCAACTAATGAAAAACTGTTTTTT.

The chain carries TRBV27 and TRBJ2-3; 8 nucleotides line up with TRBD1. The CDR3 spans 17 residues. CDR1 is MNHEY, CDR2 SMNVEV, per germline (reference sequence). Losses at the gene ends were 9 bases for V and 6 bases for J; bases not matched to a gene: 20. CDR3 sequence: CASRTDRGQFGVDTQYF. DNA for the CDR3: TGTGCCAGTAGGACTGACAGGGGCCAATTTGGTGTGGATACGCAGTATTTT.

V and J are TRBV13 and TRBJ1-1; tentatively, D is TRBD1 (6 bases). The CDR3 spans 17 residues. V gave up 5 bases and J gave up 4 bases, with 23 bases separating them. CDR1 and CDR2 from the germline V gene are PRHDT and FYEKMQ (reference sequence). DNA of the CDR3: TGTGCCAGCAGCCCATCCCATGGAGGGGGGGTAATCACTGAAGCTTTCTTT. Translating it yields CASSPSHGGGVITEAFF.

The V gene is TRBV19, the J gene TRBJ1-1; 8 positions agree with TRBD1. V was pared by 9 bases and J by 0 bases, with 9 bases of the junction left unmatched. The CDR3 spans 15 residues. Germline loops: CDR1 LNHDA, CDR2 SQIVND (reference sequence). The CDR3: CASRTGQGLNTEAFF. The CDR3 bases are TGTGCCAGCCGTACAGGACAGGGACTGAACACTGAAGCTTTCTTT.

The chain combines TRBV4-1 with TRBJ1-1; possible D gene TRBD1, 6 bases. The CDR3 sequence is 12 residues long. Trimming shortened V by 4 bases and J by 5 bases, and 8 bases separated the two germline ends. CDR1 and CDR2 (germline): MGHRA, YSYEKL. The CDR3 DNA sequence: TGCGCCAGCAGCCGAACAGGGACTGAAGCTTTCTTT. It encodes CASSRTGTEAFF.